This record covers a single T cell receptor (beta chain). The germline V gene has CDR1 MRHNA and CDR2 SNTAGT. The V and J ends lost 2 bases and 6 bases, in that order; junction bases with no gene match: 9. There are 16 residues in the CDR3. Method: immunoSEQ multiplex PCR; TCRdb's copy keeps in-frame clones and lacks some. The sample includes 210,000 or so clones, around 88% seen only once; the top ten take less than 3.5%. The data derive from a study of blood T cell repertoires in COVID-19. Sequencing was performed on peripheral blood. J is TRBJ2-3 and V is TRBV6-4; 9 nucleotides align to TRBD2. The clonotype was recovered from a middle-aged man with active or convalescent COVID-19. The CDR3 loop is CASSDDGGRAPDTQYF. Here the CDR3 DNA reads TGTGCCAGCAGTGACGACGGCGGGAGGGCTCCGGATACGCAGTATTTT.